One and the same sample provided the 11 T cell receptor beta chains below, sequenced in a study of OX40 agonist ivuxolimab in advanced cancers. TCRdb's table, derived via immunoSEQ multiplex PCR, lists solely in-frame clones and lacks some. The sample has approximately 82,000 clones; over 65% are singletons. The source material was CD4+ or CD8+ T cells sorted from blood, sampled in a trial of the OX40 agonist ivuxolimab. The receptors here all came from an adult with an advanced solid tumor such as melanoma, head and neck, liver or kidney cancer.

V is TRBV6-5 and J is TRBJ1-6, with TRBD1 matching 8 bases. The length of the CDR3 is 14 residues. V shed 5 bases, J shed 10 bases, and the junction held 7 bases outside the gene matches. Germline lookup yields CDR1 MNHEY and CDR2 SVGAGI. The CDR3 sequence is CASSPGQGRSPLHF. The DNA of the CDR3 is TGTGCCAGCAGTCCCGGACAGGGCAGATCACCCCTCCACTTT.

The chain combines TRBV6-5 with TRBJ2-7; a possible D gene is TRBD1 (5 bases). CDR3 length equals 13 residues. V was pared by 7 bases and J by 7 bases, with 17 bases between. Per germline, CDR1 MNHEY and CDR2 SVGAGI. The CDR3 region is CASTRTLDREQYF. As DNA, the CDR3 is TGTGCCAGCACGCGGACACTCGATAGGGAGCAGTACTTC.

The chain links TRBV6-6 to TRBJ1-1, with a possible D match to TRBD1 (6 bases). Germline V lookup: CDR1 MNHNY, CDR2 SVGAGI (reference sequence). Trimming shortened V by 4 bases and J by 3 bases, and 12 bases separated the two germline ends. The CDR3 sequence is 14 residues long. CDR3 loop: CASSSRRGDTEAFF. The CDR3 DNA reads as TGTGCCAGCAGTTCCCGCAGGGGTGACACTGAAGCTTTCTTT.

This clone was seen only a few times. This rearrangement joins TRBV7-2 to TRBJ1-1, with D tentatively TRBD1 (5 bases). The V and J ends lost 2 bases and 1 base respectively, with 14 bases between them. The germline CDR1 and CDR2 sequences are SGHTA and FQGNSA. The CDR3 contains 16 residues. CDR3 residues: CASSLNKGSANTEAFF. CDR3 DNA: TGTGCCAGCAGCTTAAACAAGGGGTCAGCGAACACTGAAGCTTTCTTT.

This clone has only a few counts. This sequence joins TRBV25-1 and TRBJ1-3, with D maybe TRBD1 (6 bases). This CDR3 contains 17 residues. The germline V gene has CDR1 MGHDK and CDR2 SYGVNS. V was pared by 4 bases and J by 4 bases, with 20 bases between. For the CDR3, the DNA is TGTGCCAGCAGTGGGGAGGGGGTACAAAAGCTCGGAAACACCATATATTTT. Translating gives CASSGEGVQKLGNTIYF.

The rearrangement links TRBV11-1 to TRBJ2-7; 8 nucleotides align to TRBD1. Germline CDR1 and CDR2: SGHAT and FQDESV (reference sequence). This CDR3 spans 14 amino acids. V trimming: 3 bases; J trimming: 0 bases; junction bases outside the gene matches: 1. The CDR3 loop reads CASSLQGASYEQYF. CDR3 coding DNA: TGTGCCAGCAGCTTGCAGGGGGCCTCCTACGAGCAGTACTTC.

The chain employs TRBV5-4 and TRBJ1-5; perhaps TRBD1 as D (6 bases). With 3 bases removed from V and 1 base from J, the gap between germline ends came to 14 bases. This CDR3 region has 16 residues. The germline V gene encodes CDR1 SGHNT and CDR2 YYREEE (reference sequence). CDR3 sequence: CASSWGGGHSNQPQHF. The CDR3 nucleotides are TGTGCCAGCAGCTGGGGTGGGGGGCACAGCAATCAGCCCCAGCATTTT.

V gene TRBV5-1 combines with J gene TRBJ2-3; 9 bases are a match to TRBD2. CDR3 size: 16 residues. CDR1 SGHRS and CDR2 YFSETQ come from the germline V gene. The junction had 2 bases not matched to a gene; V was cut back by 0 bases and J by 0 bases. This chain's CDR3 is CASSLVLAGSTDTQYF. CDR3 DNA sequence: TGCGCCAGCAGCTTGGTGCTAGCGGGGAGCACAGATACGCAGTATTTT.

The chain carries TRBV30 and TRBJ2-3, with D perhaps TRBD1 (5 bases). Germline loops: CDR1 GTSNPN, CDR2 SVGIG (reference sequence). The ends were cut back, 8 bases at V and 0 bases at J, with 15 bases in the middle. The CDR3 is 14 amino acids. CDR3 loop: CATGGRLSTDTQYF. CDR3 nucleotide sequence: TGTGCCACAGGTGGACGGCTCAGCACAGATACGCAGTATTTT.

This rearrangement joins TRBV6-5 to TRBJ1-2; no definite D call. CDR1 MNHEY and CDR2 SVGAGI come from the germline V gene. This CDR3 contains 13 residues. The V end was cut by 7 bases, the J end by 1 base, with 10 bases between. The CDR3: CASIGRINYGYTF. DNA of the CDR3: TGTGCCAGCATTGGGAGAATTAACTATGGCTACACCTTC.

This rearrangement joins TRBV6-5 to TRBJ1-1; D is unclear. The CDR3 covers 16 residues. Between the trimmed V and J ends, which lost 0 bases and 4 bases, there was a span of 15 bases. Germline V gives CDR1 MNHEY, CDR2 SVGAGI. The CDR3 bases are TGTGCCAGCAGTTACTCGAGGTCCCACCGGGGCACTGAAGCTTTCTTT. Its translation is CASSYSRSHRGTEAFF.